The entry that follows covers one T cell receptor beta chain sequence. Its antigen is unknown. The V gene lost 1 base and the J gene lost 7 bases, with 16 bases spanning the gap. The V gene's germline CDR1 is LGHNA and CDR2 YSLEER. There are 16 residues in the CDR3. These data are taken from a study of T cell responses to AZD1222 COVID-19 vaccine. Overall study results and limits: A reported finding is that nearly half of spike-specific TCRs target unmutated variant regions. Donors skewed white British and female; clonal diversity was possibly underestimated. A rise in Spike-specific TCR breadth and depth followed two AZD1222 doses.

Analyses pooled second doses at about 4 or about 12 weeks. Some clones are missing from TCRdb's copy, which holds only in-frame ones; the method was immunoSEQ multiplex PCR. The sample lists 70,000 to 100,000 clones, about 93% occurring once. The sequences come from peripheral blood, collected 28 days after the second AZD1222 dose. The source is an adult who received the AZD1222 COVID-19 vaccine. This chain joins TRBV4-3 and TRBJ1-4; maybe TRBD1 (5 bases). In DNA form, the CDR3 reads TGCGCCAGCAGCCAAGGTCTTGAGACCGGGGGTGAAAAACTGTTTTTT. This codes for CASSQGLETGGEKLFF.